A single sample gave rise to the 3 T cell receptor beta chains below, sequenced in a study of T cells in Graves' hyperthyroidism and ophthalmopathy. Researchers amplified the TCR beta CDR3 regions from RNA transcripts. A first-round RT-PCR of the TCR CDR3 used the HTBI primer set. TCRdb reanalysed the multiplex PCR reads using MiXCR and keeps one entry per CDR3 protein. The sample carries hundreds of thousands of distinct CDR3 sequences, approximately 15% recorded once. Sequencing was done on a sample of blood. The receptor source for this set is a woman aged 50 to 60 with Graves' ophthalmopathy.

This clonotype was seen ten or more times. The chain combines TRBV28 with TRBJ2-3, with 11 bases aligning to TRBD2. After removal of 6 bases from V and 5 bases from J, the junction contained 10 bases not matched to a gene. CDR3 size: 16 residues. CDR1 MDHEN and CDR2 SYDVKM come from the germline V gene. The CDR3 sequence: CASSRIIAGGQDTQYF. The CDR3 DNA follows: TGTGCCAGCAGCCGAATTATAGCGGGAGGGCAAGATACGCAGTATTTT.

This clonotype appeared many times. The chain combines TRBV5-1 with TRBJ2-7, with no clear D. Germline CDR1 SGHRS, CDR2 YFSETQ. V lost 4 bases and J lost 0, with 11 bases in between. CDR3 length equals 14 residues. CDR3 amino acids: CASSGTASSYEQYF. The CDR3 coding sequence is TGCGCCAGCAGCGGAACAGCGTCCTCCTACGAGCAGTACTTC.

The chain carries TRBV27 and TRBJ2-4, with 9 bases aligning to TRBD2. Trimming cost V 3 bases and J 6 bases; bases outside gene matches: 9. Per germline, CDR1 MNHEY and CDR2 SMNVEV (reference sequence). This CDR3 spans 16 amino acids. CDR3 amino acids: CASSFSRGGVANIQYF. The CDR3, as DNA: TGTGCCAGCAGTTTCTCGCGGGGGGGCGTTGCAAACATTCAGTACTTC.